This T cell receptor beta chain was captured in a study of blood T cell repertoires in COVID-19. Study context: Donors in the United States, Italy and Spain gave samples during acute or convalescent COVID-19. From T cells, B-cell-depleted T cells, or PBMCs came the material, which was cDNA or gDNA.

Methods used by the authors: By means of reference gene primer amplification, nucleated cell counts were estimated. Sequencing was performed with immunoSEQ multiplex PCR; in TCRdb, only in-frame clones are kept and a portion is missing. For V, J and clone size, that table is used; D and trimming come from the DNA. Altogether roughly 200,000 clones are present, approximately 80% being singletons, with the ten largest covering approximately 9%. The CDR3 sequence is 13 residues long. Germline lookup yields CDR1 SNHLY and CDR2 FYNNEI. Germline trimming cut 9 bases from V and 2 bases from J; bases unmatched to any gene: 4.

The rearrangement joins TRBV2 to TRBJ1-3; 7 bases agree with TRBD1. The material sequenced was peripheral blood. The clonotype comes from a woman in her forties or fifties with active or convalescent COVID-19. In DNA form, the CDR3 reads TGTGCCAGAAGACAGGGCCCTGGAAACACCATATATTTT. It encodes CARRQGPGNTIYF.